Presented here are 9 T cell receptor beta chains from one specimen sequenced in a study of beta chain features in type 1 diabetes. These receptors are not linked to any known antigen. Findings of the study overall: Patients with Type 1 diabetes showed moderately but significantly shorter TCRB CDR3s in all four CD4+ subsets.

Of the isolated RNA, all was reverse transcribed, and so the sequenced material was expressed TCRB transcripts. The table came from immunoSEQ multiplex PCR; TCRdb's copy has only in-frame clones and leaves some out. The sample records a few hundred thousand clones, around 13% being singletons. The specimen sequenced was naive CD4+ T cells from blood. These receptor sequences come from a woman under 30 with type 1 diabetes.

This clone was detected only a few times. This chain links TRBV9 with TRBJ2-1, with TRBD2 matching over 9 bases. This CDR3 is built from 16 residues. Germline CDR1 reads SGDLS; CDR2 reads YYNGEE. Losses at the gene ends were 4 bases for V and 7 bases for J; bases not matched to a gene: 12. CDR3 DNA: TGTGCCAGCAGCAGCAGGGGCGGGGGGGGCGGGAATGAGCAGTTCTTC. Its translation is CASSSRGGGGGNEQFF. Combining the CDR3 with reference TRBV9 and TRBJ2-1 gives the whole variable domain DSGVTQTPKHLITATGQRVTLRCSPRSGDLSVYWYQQSLDQGLQFLIQYYNGEERAKGNILERFSAQQFPDLHSELNLSSLELGDSALYFCASSSRGGGGGNEQFFGPGTRLTVL.

The chain recombines TRBV5-4 with TRBJ2-7, with 8 bases identical to TRBD2. This CDR3 is built from 14 residues. The ends lost 10 bases at V and 3 bases at J; junction bases unmatched: 12. The germline gives CDR1 SGHNT, CDR2 YYREEE (reference sequence). The CDR3 sequence is CALPGSSGFYEQYF. CDR3 nucleotides: TGTGCCTTACCGGGGTCTAGCGGGTTCTACGAGCAGTACTTC.

The J gene is TRBJ1-2, the V gene TRBV6-5; a weak D match, TRBD1 (6 bases). Trimming cost V 6 bases and J 4 bases, with 15 bases left between them. The germline CDR1 and CDR2 sequences are MNHEY and SVGAGI. The CDR3 consists of 14 residues. The CDR3 DNA reads as TGTGCCAGCAGGCGGGGAGGGGGTGTCTATGGCTACACCTTC. This translates into CASRRGGGVYGYTF.

This clone appeared a few times. The rearrangement links TRBV25-1 to TRBJ1-2, with 8 nucleotides matching TRBD1. V trimming: 5 bases; J trimming: 8 bases; junction bases outside the gene matches: 13. Germline V CDR1 and CDR2: MGHDK, SYGVNS. The CDR3 runs 15 residues. In nucleotides, the CDR3 is TGTGCCAGCAGTACCCAGGGGGCCTCTCTTGGCGGCTACACCTTC. Residues: CASSTQGASLGGYTF.

This chain links TRBV6-6 with TRBJ2-1, with 7 nucleotides matching TRBD2. Germline trimming cut 6 bases from V and 5 bases from J; bases unmatched to any gene: 13. Germline values: CDR1 MNHNY, CDR2 SVGAGI (reference sequence). The CDR3 totals 16 residues. The CDR3 sequence is CASRRTGLAENNEQFF. CDR3 DNA: TGTGCCAGCAGGCGAACAGGCCTAGCGGAGAACAATGAGCAGTTCTTC.

This rearrangement joins TRBV9 to TRBJ1-4; D gene ambiguous. V dropped 0 bases and J dropped 7 bases, with 4 bases sitting between them. The CDR3 covers 12 residues. From germline, CDR1 is SGDLS and CDR2 YYNGEE. The CDR3 region is CASSVAGEKLFF. In DNA form, the CDR3 reads TGTGCCAGCAGCGTAGCGGGTGAAAAACTGTTTTTT.

This clone was seen more than once but under ten times. The rearrangement uses TRBV5-1 and TRBJ2-3; D is uncertain. CDR1 and CDR2 from the germline V gene are SGHRS and YFSETQ. This CDR3 comprises 15 residues. Trimming removed 4 bases at V and 0 bases at J, with 12 bases between. The CDR3 DNA sequence: TGCGCCAGCAGCGAAGGCGGCCTCAGCACAGATACGCAGTATTTT. It is translated as CASSEGGLSTDTQYF.

This clone appeared a few times. The chain uses TRBV6-5 and TRBJ2-7; 10 bases are shared with TRBD1. Germline lookup yields CDR1 MNHEY and CDR2 SVGAGI. V was clipped by 5 bases and J by 6 bases; unmatched bases: 10. The CDR3 extends over 15 amino acids. Written as DNA, the CDR3 is TGTGCCAGCAGTCCCACGGGGACAGGGGCTGGCGAGCAGTACTTC. Encoded protein: CASSPTGTGAGEQYF.

This clone turned up a few times. This sample also contains other DNA sequences that code for the same CDR3. The V gene is TRBV2, the J gene TRBJ2-5, with D possibly TRBD2 on 6 matching bases. This CDR3 comprises 14 residues. Trimming removed 4 bases at V and 1 base at J, with 10 bases between. The germline V gene has CDR1 SNHLY and CDR2 FYNNEI. CDR3 bases: TGTGCCAGCAGTGTGGGCGGGGTCCAAGAGACCCAGTACTTC. The encoded protein is CASSVGGVQETQYF.